This T cell receptor beta chain was observed in a study of T-cell memory formation after mild COVID-19. Study conclusions and caveats: The study found contracting CD4+ clones mainly in CM and EM and contracting CD8+ clones in EMRA.

Germline V gene sequence: CDR1 MNHEY, CDR2 SVGAGI. The CDR3 is made up of 14 amino acids. V shed 10 bases and J shed 0 bases, with 13 bases lying between them. Using its own MiXCR run on the 5' RACE reads, TCRdb lists one record per CDR3 protein. Here the sample spans approximately 570,000 distinct CDR3 sequences, over 15% being singletons. Concerning this clonotype: What it recognizes is unknown.

This clonotype originated in an adult woman who had mild COVID-19 (a few samples of this study predate the infection). Cell type and time point are not known. The sample was PBMCs or a T cell subset sorted from them (not recorded which). The rearrangement uses TRBV6-5 and TRBJ1-3; a possible D gene is TRBD1 (5 bases). CDR3 DNA sequence: TGTGCCACCTCCCTAGACAGCTCTGGAAACACCATATATTTT. Its protein product is CATSLDSSGNTIYF.